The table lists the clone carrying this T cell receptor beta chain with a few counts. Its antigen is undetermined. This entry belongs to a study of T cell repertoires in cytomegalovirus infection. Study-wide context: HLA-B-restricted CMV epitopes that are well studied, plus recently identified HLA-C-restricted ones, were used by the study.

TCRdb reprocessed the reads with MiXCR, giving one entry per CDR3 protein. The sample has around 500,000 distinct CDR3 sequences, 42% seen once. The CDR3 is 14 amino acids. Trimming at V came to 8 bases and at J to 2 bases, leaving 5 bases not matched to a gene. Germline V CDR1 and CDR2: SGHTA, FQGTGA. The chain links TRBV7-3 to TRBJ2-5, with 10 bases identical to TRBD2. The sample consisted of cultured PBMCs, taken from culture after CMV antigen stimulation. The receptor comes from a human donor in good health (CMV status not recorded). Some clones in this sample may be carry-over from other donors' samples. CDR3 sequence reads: CASGPSGGQETQYF. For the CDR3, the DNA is TGTGCCAGCGGGCCTAGCGGGGGTCAAGAGACCCAGTACTTC.